Listed below are T cell receptor beta chains from one sample, sequenced in a study of cytomegalovirus exposure and HLA in healthy donors. TCRdb keeps only in-frame clones here, not all; method: immunoSEQ multiplex PCR. Of around 150,000 clones in the sample, around 78% were seen once. Sequencing was done on a sample of PBMCs. These TCRs come from a male donor in good health and CMV-seronegative. The CDR3 runs from the conserved cysteine through the conserved F or W. A D gene is named only where the DNA matches it firmly. Size tells how often a clone was seen (once, few, many) or the class of an expanded clone, and some rows leave it out.

TRBV7-7	few	TRBJ2-7	NA	CASSLAEGEVYEQYF	TGTGCTAGCAGCTTAGCGGAGGGAGAGGTCTACGAGCAGTACTTC
TRBV9	NA	TRBJ1-1	NA	CASSLDSSNTEAFF	TGTGCCAGCAGCCTGGACAGCTCGAACACTGAAGCTTTCTTT
TRBV5-6	few	TRBJ2-1	TRBD2	CASSLGLAGVYNEQFF	TGTGCCAGCAGCTTAGGACTAGCGGGAGTATACAATGAGCAGTTCTTC
TRBV5-1	NA	TRBJ2-7	TRBD2	CASSLESGGFYEQYF	TGCGCCAGCAGCTTGGAAAGCGGGGGGTTCTACGAGCAGTACTTC
TRBV6-1	NA	TRBJ2-7	TRBD2	CASSESGGPTYEQYF	TGTGCCAGCAGTGAATCGGGAGGGCCAACGTACGAGCAGTACTTC
TRBV14	NA	TRBJ2-7	TRBD2	CASSQLSGSGEQYF	TGTGCCAGCAGCCAGCTTAGCGGGAGTGGCGAGCAGTACTTC
TRBV7-8	NA	TRBJ1-5	TRBD1	CASSLGGTGRQPQHF	TGTGCCAGCAGCTTAGGTGGGACAGGGAGGCAGCCCCAGCATTTT
TRBV12-5	NA	TRBJ2-7	NA	CASGLVRGEQYF	TGTGCTAGTGGTTTGGTACGGGGCGAGCAGTACTTC
TRBV27	NA	TRBJ1-1	NA	CASSLRGTEAFF	TGTGCCAGCAGTTTGAGAGGGACTGAAGCTTTCTTT
TRBV27	NA	TRBJ1-1	NA	CASRSYTEAFF	TGTGCCAGCAGGTCTTACACTGAAGCTTTCTTT
TRBV9	once	TRBJ1-1	NA	CASSVVVQTNQMNTEAFF	TGTGCCAGCAGCGTAGTAGTTCAGACAAATCAGATGAACACTGAAGCTTTCTTT
TRBV2	NA	TRBJ2-1	NA	CASRGPGLINEQFF	TGTGCCAGCAGGGGACCGGGACTTATAAATGAGCAGTTCTTC
TRBV6-5	NA	TRBJ1-2	NA	CASSYQLNYGYTF	TGTGCCAGCAGTTACCAGTTGAACTATGGCTACACCTTC
TRBV5-1	NA	TRBJ2-2	TRBD1	CASSQTGSLTGELFF	TGCGCCAGCAGCCAGACAGGGTCGCTCACCGGGGAGCTGTTTTTT
TRBV15	few	TRBJ2-7	NA	CATSRDLTGWGEQYF	TGTGCCACCAGCAGAGATCTTACAGGCTGGGGCGAGCAGTACTTC
TRBV11-2	NA	TRBJ2-7	NA	CASSSTSAGEQYF	TGTGCCAGCAGCTCCACCTCCGCGGGGGAGCAGTACTTC
TRBV4-1	NA	TRBJ1-2	NA	CASSQVAGDYGYTF	TGCGCCAGCAGCCAGGTGGCAGGGGACTATGGCTACACCTTC
TRBV2	NA	TRBJ1-1	NA	CASPAGRTEAFF	TGTGCCAGTCCGGCAGGGAGGACTGAAGCTTTCTTT
TRBV7-2	NA	TRBJ1-2	TRBD1	CASSLGWGTANYGYTF	TGTGCCAGCAGCTTAGGTTGGGGGACAGCTAACTATGGCTACACCTTC
TRBV27	NA	TRBJ2-4	TRBD1	CASSFGQGKNIQYF	TGTGCCAGCAGTTTTGGACAGGGTAAAAACATTCAGTACTTC
TRBV30	NA	TRBJ1-1	NA	CAYWTDIISNTEAFF	TGTGCCTACTGGACAGACATAATTTCGAACACTGAAGCTTTCTTT
TRBV5-4	NA	TRBJ1-4	NA	CASSLEAGTARPLFF	TGTGCCAGCAGCTTGGAGGCGGGGACTGCCAGGCCACTGTTTTTT
TRBV19	NA	TRBJ1-5	NA	CASSIDRARGVPVSNQPQHF	TGTGCCAGTAGTATAGATCGGGCACGGGGAGTGCCGGTTAGCAATCAGCCCCAGCATTTT